Listed below are T cell receptor beta chains from one sample, sequenced in a study of cytomegalovirus exposure and HLA in healthy donors. The protocol was immunoSEQ multiplex PCR, while the TCRdb copy is restricted to in-frame clones and leaves out a portion. The sample gives about 120,000 clones, roughly a tenth of which show up once; roughly 4.2% is in the top ten. The sequenced sample consisted of PBMCs. The receptors shown here come from a young woman in good health and CMV-seropositive. CDR3s leave out the opening cysteine and the closing phenylalanine or tryptophan. Fields, in order: V gene, CDR3 protein.

>TRBV10-1
ASTITSRGRQAF
>TRBV19
ASSTPGLLLSTDTQY
>TRBV6-5
ASKSGGSGNTIY
>TRBV7-9
ASSSRGLGGASSYNEQF
>TRBV20-1
SAQRAGEQF
>TRBV15
ATSRDRVSYEQY
>TRBV28
ASRTGQGVYEQY
>TRBV10-3
AISESPAGDSGANVLT
>TRBV7-9
ASSPPLGGTDTQY
>TRBV19
ASTATDTQY
>TRBV7-8
ASSHGPTYEQY
>TRBV7-9
ASQGLGWDTQY
>TRBV7-9
ASTFDRGVTGELF
>TRBV4-1
ASSQHPGTSGDTQY
>TRBV6-6
ASRESRGNIQY
>TRBV7-8
ASSLDRRWDEQF